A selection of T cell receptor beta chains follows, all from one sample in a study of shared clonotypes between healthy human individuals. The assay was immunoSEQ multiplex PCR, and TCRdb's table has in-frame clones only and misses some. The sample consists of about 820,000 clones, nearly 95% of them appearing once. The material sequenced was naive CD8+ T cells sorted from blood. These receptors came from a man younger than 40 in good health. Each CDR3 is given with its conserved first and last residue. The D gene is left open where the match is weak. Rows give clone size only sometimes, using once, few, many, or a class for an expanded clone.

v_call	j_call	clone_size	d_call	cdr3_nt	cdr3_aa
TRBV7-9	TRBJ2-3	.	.	TGTGCCAGCAGCTTGGGGCGCGGGGGCGGAGATACGCAGTATTTT	CASSLGRGGGDTQYF
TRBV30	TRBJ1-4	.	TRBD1	TGTGCTCAGACAGGGTTGGAGAATGAAAAACTGTTTTTT	CAQTGLENEKLFF
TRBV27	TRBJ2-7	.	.	TGTGCCAGCAGTTTGGGCAGGAACTCCTACGAGCAGTACTTC	CASSLGRNSYEQYF
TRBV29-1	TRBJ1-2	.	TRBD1	TGCAGCGTTGGCCCCCGACAGGGAGGAAGGGACTATGGCTACACCTTC	CSVGPRQGGRDYGYTF
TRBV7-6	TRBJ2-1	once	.	TGTGCCAGCAGCTTTACAGGCGGGGATGAGCAGTTCTTC	CASSFTGGDEQFF
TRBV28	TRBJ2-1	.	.	TGTGCCAGCAGCCCCATAGCCCCCCTCGGGAGATCCTACAATGAGCAGTTCTTC	CASSPIAPLGRSYNEQFF
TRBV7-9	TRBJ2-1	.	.	TGTGCCAGCAGCTTAGGAGGGTCGGCCTTCACCTACAATGAGCAGTTCTTC	CASSLGGSAFTYNEQFF
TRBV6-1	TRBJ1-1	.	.	TGTGCCAGCAGGAACACTGAAGCTTTCTTT	CASRNTEAFF
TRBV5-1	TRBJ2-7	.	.	TGCGCCAGCAGCTTGGGAGACCACACCTACGAGCAGTACTTC	CASSLGDHTYEQYF
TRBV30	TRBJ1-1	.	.	TGTGCCTGGAGTGAGGGTCGGAGACAAGTCACTGAAGCTTTCTTT	CAWSEGRRQVTEAFF
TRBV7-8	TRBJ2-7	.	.	TGTGCCAGCAGCCCAAACCTGACTCCAGCTGGCTCCTACGAGCAGTACTTC	CASSPNLTPAGSYEQYF
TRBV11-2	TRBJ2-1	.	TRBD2	TGTGCCAGCAGCTTAGGAGGGACTAGCGGGAGACCGGATGAGCAGTTCTTC	CASSLGGTSGRPDEQFF
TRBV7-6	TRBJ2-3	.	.	TGTGCCAGCAGCTTGCTGGGGCTCACAGATACGCAGTATTTT	CASSLLGLTDTQYF
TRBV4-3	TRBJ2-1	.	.	TGCGCCAGCAGCCAAGAGGTAGTACTTTTAAATGAGCAGTTCTTC	CASSQEVVLLNEQFF
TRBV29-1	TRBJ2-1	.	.	TGCAGCGTTCCCGGGACCTGGGGGTACAATGAGCAGTTCTTC	CSVPGTWGYNEQFF
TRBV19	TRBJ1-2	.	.	TGTGCCAGTACCGCGCAGGGTGGTTTAGGCTATGGCTACACCTTC	CASTAQGGLGYGYTF
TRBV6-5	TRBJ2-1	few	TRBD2	TGTGCCAGCAGAAAGTGGGAGGGGAACAATGAGCAGTTCTTC	CASRKWEGNNEQFF
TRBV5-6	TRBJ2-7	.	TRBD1	TGTGCCAGCAGCTTGGGGGACAGGTCCTACGAGCAGTACTTC	CASSLGDRSYEQYF
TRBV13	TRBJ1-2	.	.	TGTGCCAGCAGCTTGGGACATAACTATGGCTACACCTTC	CASSLGHNYGYTF
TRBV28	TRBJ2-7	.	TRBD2	TGTGCCAGCAGTGAACCCGGGACTAGCGGATCCTACGAGCAGTACTTC	CASSEPGTSGSYEQYF
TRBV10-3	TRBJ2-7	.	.	TGTGCCATCATTGAGGAAAGCTCCTACGAGCAGTACTTC	CAIIEESSYEQYF
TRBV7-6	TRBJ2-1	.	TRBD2	TGTGCCAGCAGCTCCTTAGTGGGCCGGGACCCGGGGACTAGCGGCCCGTACAATGAGCAGTTCTTC	CASSSLVGRDPGTSGPYNEQFF
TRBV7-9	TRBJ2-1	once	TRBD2	TGTGCCAGCAGCTTAGTAGCCGGGACTAGGGAGCAGTTCTTC	CASSLVAGTREQFF
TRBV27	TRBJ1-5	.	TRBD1	TGTGCCAGCAGCTCTGGGACAGGCAATCAGCCCCAGCATTTT	CASSSGTGNQPQHF
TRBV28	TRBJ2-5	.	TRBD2	TGTGCCAGCAGCCCTCCCGGGACTAGTTTCCAGTACTTC	CASSPPGTSFQYF
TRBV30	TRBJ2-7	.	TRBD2	TGTGCCTGGAGTTTTACTAGCGGACGCTACAACGAGCAGTACTTC	CAWSFTSGRYNEQYF
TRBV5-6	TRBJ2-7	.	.	TGTGCCAGCAGCTTCCGGGAGCCCGGCTACGAGCAGTACTTC	CASSFREPGYEQYF
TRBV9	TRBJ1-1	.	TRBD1	TGTGCCAGCAGCGTAGGTTTCCCCGGGACAGATGAAGCTTTCTTT	CASSVGFPGTDEAFF
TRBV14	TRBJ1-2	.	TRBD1	TGTGCCAGCAGCCGAGCGGGGGTAGGGGGCGACGGCTACACCTTC	CASSRAGVGGDGYTF
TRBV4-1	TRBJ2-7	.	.	TGCGCCAGCAGCCAAGAGTGGACAGACTACGAGCAGTACTTC	CASSQEWTDYEQYF
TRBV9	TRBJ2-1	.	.	TGTGCCAGCAGCGTAGGGGGGCGGGAAAATCGTTATGAGCAGTTCTTC	CASSVGGRENRYEQFF
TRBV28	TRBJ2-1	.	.	TGTGCCAGCAGTTTTGCGGGGACCTACAATGAGCAGTTCTTC	CASSFAGTYNEQFF
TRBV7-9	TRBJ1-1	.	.	TGTGCCAGCAGCCCGCCGGTTCTGAGGACTGAAGCTTTCTTT	CASSPPVLRTEAFF
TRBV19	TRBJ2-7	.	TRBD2	TGTGCCAGTAGTCCCCGGGGTGACGGGAGGCACGAGCAGTACTTC	CASSPRGDGRHEQYF
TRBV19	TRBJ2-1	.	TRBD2	TGTGCCAGTAGTGCACTAGCGGGAGTGACCAATGAGCAGTTCTTC	CASSALAGVTNEQFF
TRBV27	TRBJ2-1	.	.	TGTGCCGCAGCTAGGCGGAATGAGCAGTTCTTC	CAAARRNEQFF
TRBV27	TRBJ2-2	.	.	TGTGCCAGCAGTTGGGGAATCAGGGACACCGGGGAGCTGTTTTTT	CASSWGIRDTGELFF
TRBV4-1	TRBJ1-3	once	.	TGCGCCAGCAGCCAAGATCCGGGTCCTGGAAACACCATATATTTT	CASSQDPGPGNTIYF
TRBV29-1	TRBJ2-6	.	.	TGCAGCATCATAGAACAGGGCTCTGGGGCCAACGTCCTGACTTTC	CSIIEQGSGANVLTF
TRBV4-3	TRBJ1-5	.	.	TGCGCCAGCAGCCAAGATGCGGGGATGGCGAGCAATCAGCCCCAGCATTTT	CASSQDAGMASNQPQHF
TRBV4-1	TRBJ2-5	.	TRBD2	TGCGCCAGCAGCCAGCTAATCGCGGGAGACCATCAAGAGACCCAGTACTTC	CASSQLIAGDHQETQYF
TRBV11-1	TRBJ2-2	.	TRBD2	TGTGCCAGCAGCTGGACTAGCGGGGATACCGGGGAGCTGTTTTTT	CASSWTSGDTGELFF
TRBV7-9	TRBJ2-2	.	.	TGTGCCAGCAGCTTAGTTTCAGGGGAAGGCGGGGAGCTGTTTTTT	CASSLVSGEGGELFF
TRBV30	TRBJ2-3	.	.	TGTGCCTGGAGTTCCCTGTCGGTTAGTGTGACAGATACGCAGTATTTT	CAWSSLSVSVTDTQYF
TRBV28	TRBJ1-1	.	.	TGTGCCAGCACCGATGTGGGACTGGGGGGCACTGAAGCTTTCTTT	CASTDVGLGGTEAFF
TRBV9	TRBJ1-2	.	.	TGTGCCAGCAGCGTAGCTTCAAGTTATAATGGCTACACCTTC	CASSVASSYNGYTF
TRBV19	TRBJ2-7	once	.	TGTGCCAGTAGTCGGGGTGAATGGACAGCTTCATCCTACGAGCAGTACTTC	CASSRGEWTASSYEQYF
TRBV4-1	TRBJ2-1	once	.	TGCGCCAGCAGCCAAGGTGGGAGGCCGCAGTTCTTC	CASSQGGRPQFF
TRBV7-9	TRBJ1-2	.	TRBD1	TGTGCCAGCAGCTTAGCGGACAGGTCCTATGGCTACACCTTC	CASSLADRSYGYTF
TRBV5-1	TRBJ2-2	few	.	TGCGCCAGCAGCTTAGCCCAGTACGGGGAGCTGTTTTTT	CASSLAQYGELFF
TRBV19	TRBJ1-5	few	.	TGTGCCAGTAGCCTCAGGGCGGGATCTCAGCCCCAGCATTTT	CASSLRAGSQPQHF
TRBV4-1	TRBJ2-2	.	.	TGCGCCAGCAGCCAAGAACACACCGGGGAGCTGTTTTTT	CASSQEHTGELFF